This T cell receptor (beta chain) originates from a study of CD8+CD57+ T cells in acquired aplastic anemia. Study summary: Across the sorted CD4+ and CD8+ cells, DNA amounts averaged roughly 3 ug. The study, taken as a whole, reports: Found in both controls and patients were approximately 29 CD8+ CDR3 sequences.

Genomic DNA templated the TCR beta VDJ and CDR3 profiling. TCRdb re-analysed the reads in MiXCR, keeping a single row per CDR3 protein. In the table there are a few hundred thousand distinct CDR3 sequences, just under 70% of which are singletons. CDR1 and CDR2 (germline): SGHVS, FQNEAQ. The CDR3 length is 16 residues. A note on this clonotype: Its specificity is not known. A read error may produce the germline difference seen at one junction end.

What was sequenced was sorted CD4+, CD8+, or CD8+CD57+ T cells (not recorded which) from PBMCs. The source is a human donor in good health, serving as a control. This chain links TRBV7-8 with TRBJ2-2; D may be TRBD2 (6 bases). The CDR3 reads CASSHGAGRNAGELFF. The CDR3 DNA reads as TGTGCCAGCAGCCATGGGGCGGGAAGGAACGCCGGGGAGCTGTTTTTT.